One sample yielded the 11 T cell receptor beta chains listed below, sequenced in a study of CD8 T cells in ankylosing spondylitis. TCRdb called the 5' RACE reads again in MiXCR, with one record for every CDR3 protein. The repertoire holds 250,000 to 300,000 distinct CDR3 sequences, with approximately 20% as singletons. Specimen: blood, either unsorted or a sorted T cell fraction (not recorded which). The receptor set was obtained from a male donor with ankylosing spondylitis or in good health (not recorded which).

This clonotype has more than one count but fewer than ten. V and J are TRBV5-1 and TRBJ2-7; TRBD1 might be the D (5 bases). With 4 bases removed from V and 5 bases from J, the gap between germline ends came to 19 bases. Germline CDR1 SGHRS, CDR2 YFSETQ. CDR3 length equals 15 residues. As DNA, the CDR3 is TGCGCCAGCAGCCACACCGACAGTCTTGGGGACGAGCAGTACTTC. Translation: CASSHTDSLGDEQYF.

The gene calls are TRBV29-1 and TRBJ2-7; 7 positions agree with TRBD1. The CDR3 contains 14 residues. Germline CDR1 and CDR2: SQVTM and ANQGSEA. CDR3 nucleotides: TGCAGTGTGCAAGGGACAGAAATCTCCTACGAGCAGTACTTC. Protein sequence: CSVQGTEISYEQYF.

The rearrangement uses TRBV20-1 and TRBJ2-7; a possible D gene is TRBD2 (6 bases). Germline V gene sequence: CDR1 DFQATT, CDR2 SNEGSKA (reference sequence). The V and J ends lost 6 bases and 4 bases respectively, with 25 bases between them. The CDR3 runs to 16 residues. CDR3 sequence: CSAADYSNDPSYEQYF. The CDR3 region has the DNA TGCAGTGCAGCGGACTACTCAAATGACCCCAGTTACGAGCAGTACTTC.

The J gene is TRBJ2-3, the V gene TRBV10-3, with D uncertain. The CDR3 spans 12 residues. Looked up from germline, CDR1 is ENHRY and CDR2 is SYGVKD. V dropped 3 bases and J dropped 1 base, with 2 bases sitting between them. The CDR3 here is CAISEGTDTQYF. The DNA of the CDR3 is TGTGCCATCAGTGAAGGCACAGATACGCAGTATTTT.

This clonotype was observed a few times. The V call is TRBV12-3 or TRBV12-4, the J call TRBJ1-4; D gene uncertain. Trimming shortened V by 6 bases and J by 1 base, and 12 bases separated the two germline ends. CDR3 size: 15 residues. CDR3 protein: CASRPERLTNEKLFF. In nucleotides, the CDR3 is TGTGCCAGCAGGCCCGAGAGGTTAACTAATGAAAAACTGTTTTTT.

The rearrangement joins TRBV7-9 to TRBJ1-6; 7 bases agree with TRBD1. V lost 7 bases and J lost 5; bases outside the gene matches: 14. Germline V gives CDR1 SEHNR, CDR2 FQNEAQ (reference sequence). The CDR3 is made up of 17 amino acids. The CDR3 DNA sequence: TGTGCCAGCACTCAAACAGGGGCCCCTTCAGATAATTCACCCCTCCACTTT. Translation gives CASTQTGAPSDNSPLHF.

Here the CDR3 DNA reads TGCAGCGCAACGACAGAGAGGAACTCCTACGAGCAGTACTTC. It specifies CSATTERNSYEQYF. V is TRBV29-1 and J is TRBJ2-7; D perhaps matches TRBD1 (5 bases). The CDR3 loop spans 14 amino acids. V was pared by 7 bases and J by 0 bases, with 16 bases between. From germline, CDR1 is SQVTM and CDR2 ANQGSEA.

This clonotype was seen many times. J is TRBJ2-2 and V is TRBV2; the D is unclear. The CDR3 has 12 residues. Per the germline V gene, CDR1 is SNHLY and CDR2 is FYNNEI. Trimming took 5 bases from V and 3 from J, leaving 4 bases between them. As DNA, the CDR3 is TGTGCCAGCAGTACATACACCGGGGAGCTGTTTTTT. Translating it yields CASSTYTGELFF. The complete variable domain, with remaining parts taken from reference TRBV2 and TRBJ2-2, reads EPEVTQTPSHQVTQMGQEVILRCVPISNHLYFYWYRQILGQKVEFLVSFYNNEISEKSEIFDDQFSVERPDGSNFTLKIRSTKLEDSAMYFCASSTYTGELFFGEGSRLTVL.

This clonotype showed up just a few times. V usage is TRBV2 and J usage is TRBJ2-7; D is unresolved. The germline gives CDR1 SNHLY, CDR2 FYNNEI. The V gene lost 2 bases and the J gene lost 0 bases, with 11 bases spanning the gap. The CDR3 has 15 amino acids. CDR3 loop: CASSESLTVSYEQYF. CDR3 nucleotides: TGTGCCAGCAGTGAATCCCTGACCGTCTCCTACGAGCAGTACTTC.

CDR3 nucleotides: TGTGCCATCTCATCTGGGGAGACCCAGTACTTC. It yields the protein CAISSGETQYF. J is TRBJ2-5 and V is TRBV12-3 or TRBV12-4; D unresolved. CDR3 size: 11 residues. The ends were cut back, 10 bases at V and 5 bases at J, with 11 bases in the middle.

This clonotype has ten or more counts. The chain has TRBV4-1 and TRBJ2-5; 9 bases align to TRBD2. The CDR3 length is 17 residues. Per germline, CDR1 MGHRA and CDR2 YSYEKL. V lost 0 bases to trimming and J lost 5 bases; unmatched junction nucleotides: 10. CDR3 sequence reads: CASSQEYSGSTGETQYF. The CDR3, as DNA: TGCGCCAGCAGCCAAGAGTATAGCGGGAGCACGGGGGAGACCCAGTACTTC.